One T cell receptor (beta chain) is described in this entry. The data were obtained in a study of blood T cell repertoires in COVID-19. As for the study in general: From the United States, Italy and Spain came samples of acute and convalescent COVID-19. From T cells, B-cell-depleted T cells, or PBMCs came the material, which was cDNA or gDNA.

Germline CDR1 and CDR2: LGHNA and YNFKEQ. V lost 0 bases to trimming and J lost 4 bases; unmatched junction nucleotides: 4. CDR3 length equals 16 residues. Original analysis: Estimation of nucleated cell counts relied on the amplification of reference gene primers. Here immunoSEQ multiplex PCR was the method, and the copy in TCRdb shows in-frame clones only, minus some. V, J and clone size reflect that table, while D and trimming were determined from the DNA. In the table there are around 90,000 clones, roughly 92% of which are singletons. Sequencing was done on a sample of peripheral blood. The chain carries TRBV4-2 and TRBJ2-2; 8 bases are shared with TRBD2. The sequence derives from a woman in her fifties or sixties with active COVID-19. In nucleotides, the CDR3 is TGTGCCAGCAGCCAAGAGTCCGGGAGGGTCACCGGGGAGCTGTTTTTT. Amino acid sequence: CASSQESGRVTGELFF.